The next 30 T cell receptor beta chains were all read from a single sample in a study of cytomegalovirus exposure and HLA in healthy donors (dated by TCRdb to about 2017). Libraries were prepared through the immunoSEQ multiplex PCR assay. For the multiplex PCR, a mixture combining 60 forward primers for TCR Vbeta segments and 13 reverse primers for TCR Jbeta segments was used. Drawn from immuneACCESS, this table holds only the in-frame rearrangements with V and J called that TCRdb kept. Clones are partly lost; checked studies trace under half to an unresolved V gene and leave the rest unexplained. The sample table records about 120,000 clones; about four fifths of these occur just once. The ten largest account for around 3.5% of the sample. The sequenced sample was PBMCs. Receptors were obtained from a woman aged 40-49 years in good health and CMV-seropositive.

This clone was observed a single time. The chain carries TRBV2 and TRBJ2-6; 7 bases are shared with TRBD1. V trimming: 4 bases; J trimming: 0 bases; junction bases outside the gene matches: 9. This CDR3 contains 18 residues. Germline V CDR1 and CDR2: SNHLY, FYNNEI. DNA for the CDR3: TGTGCCAGCAGTGCCACCGGGACAGCCTACTCTGGGGCCAACGTCCTGACTTTC. As protein: CASSATGTAYSGANVLTF.

This chain joins TRBV11-3 and TRBJ2-1; 9 nucleotides line up with TRBD2. Losses at the gene ends were 5 bases for V and 8 bases for J; bases not matched to a gene: 13. The CDR3 consists of 16 residues. The germline V gene encodes CDR1 SGHNT and CDR2 YENEEA. CDR3 in DNA: TGTGCCAGCAGCCCAGGGACTAGCAAGGTTTTTGATGAGCAGTTCTTC. Translation: CASSPGTSKVFDEQFF. Full variable domain (outside the CDR3, taken from reference TRBV11-3 and TRBJ2-1): EAGVVQSPRYKIIEKKQPVAFWCNPISGHNTLYWYLQNLGQGPELLIRYENEEAVDDSQLPKDRFSAERLKGVDSTLKIQPAELGDSAVYLCASSPGTSKVFDEQFFGPGTRLTVL.

This rearrangement joins TRBV7-8 to TRBJ1-2; TRBD1 might be the D (5 bases). V was clipped by 5 bases and J by 6 bases, with 13 bases between them. The CDR3 is 13 residues long. The V gene's germline CDR1 is SGHVS and CDR2 FQNEAQ. The CDR3 reads CASSGHAWHGYTF. The CDR3 bases are TGTGCCAGCAGCGGACACGCGTGGCATGGCTACACCTTC.

The rearrangement uses TRBV4-3 and TRBJ2-2, with 12 bases identical to TRBD1. The CDR3 runs 20 residues. CDR1 and CDR2 (germline): LGHNA, YSLEER. J lost 4 bases, V lost 1 base, and 13 bases had no gene match. The CDR3 sequence is CASSQGLTGTGGIGTGELFF. In DNA, the CDR3 is TGCGCCAGCAGCCAAGGTCTCACCGGGACAGGGGGCATTGGCACCGGGGAGCTGTTTTTT.

The genes are TRBV11-3 and TRBJ2-5; maybe TRBD2 (6 bases). The germline V and J ends were trimmed by 1 base and 5 bases, with 14 bases remaining between them. Looked up from germline, CDR1 is SGHNT and CDR2 is YENEEA. The CDR3 runs to 15 residues. The CDR3 DNA reads as TGTGCCAGCAGCTTAGGAGCGGGCGGACGGGAGACCCAGTACTTC. Translated: CASSLGAGGRETQYF. Full variable domain (outside the CDR3, taken from reference TRBV11-3 and TRBJ2-5): EAGVVQSPRYKIIEKKQPVAFWCNPISGHNTLYWYLQNLGQGPELLIRYENEEAVDDSQLPKDRFSAERLKGVDSTLKIQPAELGDSAVYLCASSLGAGGRETQYFGPGTRLLVL.

This clone was recorded only once. The chain carries TRBV19 and TRBJ2-7, with D possibly matching TRBD2 (5 bases). Trimming took 2 bases from V and 7 from J, leaving 15 bases between them. In germline, CDR1 is LNHDA, CDR2 SQIVND (reference sequence). CDR3 length: 14 residues. The CDR3, as DNA: TGTGCCAGTAGTATAATGTTCGGCAGAGGGGAGCAGTACTTC. This sequence encodes CASSIMFGRGEQYF.

This clone came up a few times. The rearrangement links TRBV10-2 to TRBJ2-5, with 7 bases identical to TRBD1. The DNA end is more similar to TRBJ2-7, so the J call may be wrong. From germline, CDR1 is WSHSY and CDR2 SAAADI. The CDR3 loop spans 13 amino acids. The CDR3 loop is CATRQGATYEQYF. As DNA, the CDR3 is TGCGCCACCCGACAGGGAGCTACCTACGAGCAGTACTTC.

The gene calls are TRBV4-2 and TRBJ2-2; a weak D match, TRBD1 (7 bases). V lost 1 base and J lost 5, with 14 bases in between. CDR3 length: 16 residues. Germline loops: CDR1 LGHNA, CDR2 YNFKEQ. The CDR3 region has the DNA TGTGCCAGCAGCCAAGGACAGGGACTGGAGACCGGGGAGCTGTTTTTT. It codes for CASSQGQGLETGELFF.

This clone occurred once. The CDR3 region is CASSEREAYQETQYF. The CDR3 DNA reads as TGTGCCAGCAGCGAGCGGGAGGCGTACCAAGAGACCCAGTACTTC. J is TRBJ2-5 and V is TRBV5-5, with TRBD2 matching 9 bases. Germline CDR1 reads SGHKS; CDR2 reads YYEKEE (reference sequence). This CDR3 is 15 amino acids long. J gave up 0 bases and V 4 bases, and 4 bases lay outside the gene matches.

This chain uses TRBV7-8 with TRBJ1-2; weak D call: TRBD1 (5 bases). Between the trimmed V and J ends, which lost 8 bases and 6 bases, there was a span of 19 bases. Germline V CDR1 and CDR2: SGHVS, FQNEAQ. The CDR3 runs 14 residues. The CDR3 sequence: CASGMGLFGNGYTF. CDR3 sequence (DNA): TGTGCCAGCGGGATGGGGCTCTTCGGAAATGGCTACACCTTC.

V gene TRBV10-3 combines with J gene TRBJ2-1, with a weak D call TRBD2 (6 bases). The CDR3 is 12 amino acids. CDR1 is ENHRY, CDR2 SYGVKD, per germline. Between the trimmed V and J ends, which lost 8 bases and 5 bases, there was a span of 10 bases. Written as DNA, the CDR3 is TGTGCCATCGGGACTCGAGACAATGAGCAGTTCTTC. Amino acid sequence: CAIGTRDNEQFF.

This chain links TRBV7-2 with TRBJ2-1; D ambiguous. The V end lost 4 bases, the J end lost 6 bases, and 13 bases lay between the germline ends. The germline V gene has CDR1 SGHTA and CDR2 FQGNSA. The CDR3 length is 14 residues. The CDR3 loop reads CASSWRRVTNEQFF. CDR3 DNA sequence: TGTGCCAGCAGCTGGCGCCGGGTCACCAATGAGCAGTTCTTC.

This clone was observed a few times. This chain links TRBV21-1 with TRBJ2-3; the table's TRBD2 call for D was not verified on the DNA. TRBV21-1 is given as a pseudogene. CDR3 length: 20 amino acids. The DNA of the CDR3 is TGTGCCAGCAGCAAGTCCTCAGTTCCCGGCGGCCCTGTTCCCACAGATACGCAGTATTTT. Protein product: CASSKSSVPGGPVPTDTQYF.

The chain combines TRBV6-4 with TRBJ2-1; 7 bases line up with TRBD1. The CDR3 extends over 14 amino acids. V was clipped by 4 bases and J by 9 bases; unmatched bases: 9. Per germline, CDR1 MRHNA and CDR2 SNTAGT. The CDR3 sequence: CASSARQGMGEQFF. CDR3 in DNA: TGTGCCAGCAGTGCCAGACAGGGAATGGGTGAGCAGTTCTTC.

The genes are TRBV2 and TRBJ2-7; D not certain. The CDR3 loop spans 15 amino acids. Per germline, CDR1 SNHLY and CDR2 FYNNEI. The V gene lost 3 bases and the J gene lost 6 bases, with 18 bases spanning the gap. CDR3 DNA sequence: TGTGCCAGCAGTGACCAACTACACGGTCTCGGCGAGCAGTACTTC. Its protein is CASSDQLHGLGEQYF.

The chain joins TRBV27 to TRBJ1-5, with D tentatively TRBD1 (5 bases). V was cut by 3 bases and J by 1 base, with 19 bases left in between. This CDR3 region has 18 residues. CDR1 and CDR2 from the germline V gene are MNHEY and SMNVEV (reference sequence). This CDR3 is CASSLAGGVMGSNQPQHF. The CDR3, as DNA: TGTGCCAGCAGTTTGGCCGGGGGGGTAATGGGAAGCAATCAGCCCCAGCATTTT.

The rearrangement joins TRBV19 to TRBJ2-5; possibly TRBD2 for D (5 bases). The CDR3 contains 15 residues. Deletions cut 5 bases from V and 4 bases from J, with 17 bases between. Germline CDR1 and CDR2: LNHDA and SQIVND (reference sequence). CDR3 amino acids: CASSRGPPALETQYF. The DNA for the CDR3 is TGTGCCAGTAGTCGCGGGCCTCCCGCCCTAGAGACCCAGTACTTC.

This clone was seen only a few times. V usage is TRBV10-1 and J usage is TRBJ2-5, with TRBD2 matching over 10 bases. Germline lookup yields CDR1 WNHNN and CDR2 SYGVQD (reference sequence). This CDR3 has 15 residues. Trimming removed 10 bases from V and 2 bases from J; junction bases left unmatched: 10. CDR3 sequence: CATPFQREGQETQYF. CDR3 DNA sequence: TGCGCCACCCCATTCCAGCGGGAGGGTCAAGAGACCCAGTACTTC.

The V and J genes are TRBV6-6 and TRBJ1-2; the D gene is possibly TRBD1 (6 bases). Germline CDR1 reads MNHNY; CDR2 reads SVGAGI (reference sequence). The CDR3 has 15 amino acids. V was cut by 5 bases and J by 6 bases, with 19 bases left in between. The CDR3 DNA is TGTGCCAGCAGTGATTACCAGACAGGTCAAGATGGCTACACCTTC. It yields the protein CASSDYQTGQDGYTF.

This chain links TRBV28 with TRBJ2-1, with 7 bases fitting TRBD2. Germline V gives CDR1 MDHEN, CDR2 SYDVKM. The junction had 7 bases not matched to a gene; V was cut back by 2 bases and J by 6 bases. CDR3 length: 15 residues. The CDR3 region is CASSLHAGEGNEQFF. CDR3 nucleotide sequence: TGTGCCAGCAGTTTACACGCGGGAGAGGGCAATGAGCAGTTCTTC.

This chain uses TRBV5-4 with TRBJ1-5; a weak D match, TRBD1 (6 bases). In germline, CDR1 is SGHNT, CDR2 YYREEE (reference sequence). V was pared by 5 bases and J by 1 base, with 7 bases between. The CDR3 is 13 amino acids. The CDR3 region has the DNA TGTGCCAGCAGTCAGGGGAGCAATCAGCCCCAGCATTTT. The encoded protein is CASSQGSNQPQHF.

The rearrangement joins TRBV9 to TRBJ2-5; 7 bases map to TRBD2. CDR3 size: 13 residues. Germline V gene data show CDR1 as SGDLS and CDR2 as YYNGEE. V trimming: 6 bases; J trimming: 2 bases; junction bases outside the gene matches: 4. The CDR3 region has the DNA TGTGCCAGCAAAGGGGAGGGTCAAGAGACCCAGTACTTC. As protein: CASKGEGQETQYF.

In this sample, this clone turned up once. The V gene is TRBV28, the J gene TRBJ1-1; D is possibly TRBD1 (5 bases). V was pared by 3 bases and J by 3 bases, with 8 bases between. This CDR3 spans 13 amino acids. Germline CDR1 is MDHEN and CDR2 is SYDVKM. The CDR3 loop reads CASSLPGDTEAFF. In nucleotides, the CDR3 is TGTGCCAGCAGTTTGCCGGGGGACACTGAAGCTTTCTTT.

V gene TRBV6-4 combines with J gene TRBJ2-1, with 9 bases aligning to TRBD1. The CDR3 consists of 17 residues. In germline, CDR1 is MRHNA, CDR2 SNTAGT. Germline trimming cut 2 bases from V and 2 bases from J; bases unmatched to any gene: 7. The CDR3 DNA reads TGTGCCAGCAGTGACACGCATACAGGGGGCACCTACAATGAGCAGTTCTTC. Its translation is CASSDTHTGGTYNEQFF.

V usage is TRBV4-1 and J usage is TRBJ2-7, with TRBD2 matching 12 bases. The length of the CDR3 is 18 residues. Trimming removed 3 bases from V and 6 bases from J; junction bases left unmatched: 15. Germline CDR1 MGHRA, CDR2 YSYEKL. CDR3 in amino acids: CASSQLAGLAGPKGEQYF. For the CDR3, the DNA is TGCGCCAGCAGCCAGCTTGCCGGACTAGCGGGACCCAAGGGCGAGCAGTACTTC.

The chain employs TRBV6-1 and TRBJ1-2; 10 nucleotides align to TRBD1. With 1 base clipped from V and 0 bases from J, the junction kept 5 bases outside the gene matches. Germline CDR1 MNHNS, CDR2 SASEGT. CDR3 size: 17 residues. This chain's CDR3 is CASSEEGTGATNYGYTF. For the CDR3, the DNA is TGTGCCAGCAGTGAAGAAGGGACAGGGGCTACTAACTATGGCTACACCTTC.

The rearrangement joins TRBV5-1 to TRBJ1-2, with no clear D. Deletions cut 0 bases from V and 6 bases from J, with 6 bases between. Per germline, CDR1 SGHRS and CDR2 YFSETQ. This CDR3 comprises 12 residues. CDR3 protein: CASSLVSDGYTF. The CDR3 nucleotides are TGCGCCAGCAGCTTGGTGTCGGATGGCTACACCTTC.

This clone was seen once. The chain links TRBV5-8 to TRBJ2-7; possibly TRBD2 for D (6 bases). The CDR3 contains 14 residues. V was clipped by 0 bases and J by 1 base, with 8 bases between them. Germline V CDR1 and CDR2: SGHTS, YDEGEE. The CDR3 nucleotides read TGTGCCAGCAGCTTGGCTGGGGGGTCCTACGAGCAGTACTTC. Translated: CASSLAGGSYEQYF.

The chain has TRBV6-5 and TRBJ1-1, with 7 bases lining up with TRBD1. CDR3 length equals 15 residues. Germline V gene data show CDR1 as MNHEY and CDR2 as SVGAGI. J gave up 0 bases and V 8 bases, and 9 bases lay outside the gene matches. The CDR3: CASRPDREMNTEAFF. In nucleotides, the CDR3 is TGTGCCAGCCGCCCCGACAGGGAGATGAACACTGAAGCTTTCTTT.

The chain combines TRBV19 with TRBJ1-5; 10 bases align to TRBD1. CDR1 and CDR2 from the germline V gene are LNHDA and SQIVND (reference sequence). This CDR3 spans 15 amino acids. The trim removed 6 bases at V and 4 bases at J, leaving 6 bases unmatched. CDR3 nucleotide sequence: TGTGCCAGTAGAAGACAGGGGGCTGCGAATCAGCCCCAGCATTTT. This gives the protein CASRRQGAANQPQHF.